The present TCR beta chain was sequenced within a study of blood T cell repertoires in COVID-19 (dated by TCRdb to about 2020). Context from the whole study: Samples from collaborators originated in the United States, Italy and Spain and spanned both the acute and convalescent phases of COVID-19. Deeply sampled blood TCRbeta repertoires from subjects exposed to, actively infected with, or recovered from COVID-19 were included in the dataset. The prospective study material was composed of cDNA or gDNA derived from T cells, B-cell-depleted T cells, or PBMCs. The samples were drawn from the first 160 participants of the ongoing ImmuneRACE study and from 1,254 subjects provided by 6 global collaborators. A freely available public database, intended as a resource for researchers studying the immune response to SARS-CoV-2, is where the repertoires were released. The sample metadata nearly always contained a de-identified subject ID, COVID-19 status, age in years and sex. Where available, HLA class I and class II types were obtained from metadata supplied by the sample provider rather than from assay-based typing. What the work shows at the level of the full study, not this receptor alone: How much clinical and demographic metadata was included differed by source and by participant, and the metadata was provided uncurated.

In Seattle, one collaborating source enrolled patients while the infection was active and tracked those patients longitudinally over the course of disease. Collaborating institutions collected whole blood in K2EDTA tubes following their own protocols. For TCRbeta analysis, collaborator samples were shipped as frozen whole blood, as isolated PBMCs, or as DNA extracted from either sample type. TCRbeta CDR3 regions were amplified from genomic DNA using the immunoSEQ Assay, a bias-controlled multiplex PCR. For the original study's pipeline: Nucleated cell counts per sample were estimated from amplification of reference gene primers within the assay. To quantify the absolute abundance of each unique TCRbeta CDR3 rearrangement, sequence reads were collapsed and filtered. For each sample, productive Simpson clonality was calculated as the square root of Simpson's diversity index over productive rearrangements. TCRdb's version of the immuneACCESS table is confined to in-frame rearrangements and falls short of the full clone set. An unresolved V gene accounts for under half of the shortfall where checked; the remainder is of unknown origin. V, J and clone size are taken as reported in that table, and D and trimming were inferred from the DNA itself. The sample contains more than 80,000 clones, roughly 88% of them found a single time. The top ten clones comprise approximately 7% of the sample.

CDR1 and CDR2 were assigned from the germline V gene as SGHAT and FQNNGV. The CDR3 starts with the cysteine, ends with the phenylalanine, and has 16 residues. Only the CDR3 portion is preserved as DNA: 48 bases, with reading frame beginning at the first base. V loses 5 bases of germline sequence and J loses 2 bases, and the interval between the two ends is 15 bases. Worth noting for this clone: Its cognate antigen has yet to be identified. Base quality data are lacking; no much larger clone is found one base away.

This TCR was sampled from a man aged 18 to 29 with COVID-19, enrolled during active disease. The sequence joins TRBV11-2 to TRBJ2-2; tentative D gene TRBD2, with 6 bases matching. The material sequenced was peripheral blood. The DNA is TGTGCCAGCAGCCCGAACCGACTAGTAAACACCGGGGAGCTGTTTTTT. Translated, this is CASSPNRLVNTGELFF.